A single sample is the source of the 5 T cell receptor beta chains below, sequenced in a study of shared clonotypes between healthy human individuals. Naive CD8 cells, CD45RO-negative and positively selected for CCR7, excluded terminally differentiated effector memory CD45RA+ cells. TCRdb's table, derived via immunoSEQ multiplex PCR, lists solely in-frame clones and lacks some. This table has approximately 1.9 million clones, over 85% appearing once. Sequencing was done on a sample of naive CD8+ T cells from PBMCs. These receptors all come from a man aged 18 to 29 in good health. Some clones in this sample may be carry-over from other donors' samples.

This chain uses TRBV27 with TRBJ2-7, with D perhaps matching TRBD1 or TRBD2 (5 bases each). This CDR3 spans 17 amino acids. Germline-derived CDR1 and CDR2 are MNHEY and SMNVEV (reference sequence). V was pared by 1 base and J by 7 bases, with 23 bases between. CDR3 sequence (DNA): TGTGCCAGCAGTTTATTAACCCTAGCCGGGACCGCCAGGGAGCAGTACTTC. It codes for CASSLLTLAGTAREQYF.

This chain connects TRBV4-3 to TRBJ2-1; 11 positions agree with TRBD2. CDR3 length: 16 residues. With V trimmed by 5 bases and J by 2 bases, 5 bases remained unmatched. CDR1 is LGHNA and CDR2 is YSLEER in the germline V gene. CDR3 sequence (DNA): TGCGCCAGCAGCGAACTGGGACTAGCGGCCTACAATGAGCAGTTCTTC. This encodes CASSELGLAAYNEQFF.

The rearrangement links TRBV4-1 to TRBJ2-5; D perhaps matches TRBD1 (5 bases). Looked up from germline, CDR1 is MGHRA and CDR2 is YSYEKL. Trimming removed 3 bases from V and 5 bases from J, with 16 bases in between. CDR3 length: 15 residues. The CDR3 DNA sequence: TGCGCCAGCAGCCACGCCGAAATGGGGCTGGAGACCCAGTACTTC. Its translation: CASSHAEMGLETQYF.

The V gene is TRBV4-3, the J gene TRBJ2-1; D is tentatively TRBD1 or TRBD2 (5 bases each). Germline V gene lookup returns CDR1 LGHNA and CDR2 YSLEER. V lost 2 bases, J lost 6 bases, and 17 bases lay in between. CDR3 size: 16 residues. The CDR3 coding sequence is TGCGCCAGCAGCCAAACCCTCCGGGACCGAAGCAATGAGCAGTTCTTC. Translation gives CASSQTLRDRSNEQFF.

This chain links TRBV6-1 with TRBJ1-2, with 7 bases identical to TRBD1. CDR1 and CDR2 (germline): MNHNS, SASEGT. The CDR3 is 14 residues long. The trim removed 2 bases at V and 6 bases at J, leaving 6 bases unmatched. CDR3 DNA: TGTGCCAGCAGTGAATATGGTCAGGGGGATGGCTACACCTTC. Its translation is CASSEYGQGDGYTF.